The 5 T cell receptor beta chains in this list originate from one sample, sequenced in a study of blood T cell repertoires in COVID-19. Produced via immunoSEQ multiplex PCR; TCRdb's table is partial and in-frame only. Counted here are some 240,000 clones, about 86% occurring once; the ten biggest clones make up 3.4%. Sequences were obtained from PBMCs or T cells enriched from blood (not recorded which). The receptors were sampled from a man in his fifties who had recovered from COVID-19.

The rearrangement links TRBV24-1 to TRBJ2-1, with TRBD2 matching 8 bases. In germline, CDR1 is KGHDR, CDR2 SFDVKD. The CDR3 is made up of 18 amino acids. V trimming: 4 bases; J trimming: 7 bases; junction bases outside the gene matches: 17. CDR3 residues: CATSDPVRAGVWGNEQFF. The CDR3 region has the DNA TGTGCCACCAGTGACCCCGTGAGAGCGGGAGTATGGGGGAATGAGCAGTTCTTC.

The V call is TRBV12-5, the J call TRBJ1-1, with a possible D match to TRBD1 (6 bases). This CDR3 is built from 14 residues. From germline, CDR1 is LGHNT and CDR2 FRNRAP. V was pared by 5 bases and J by 5 bases, with 15 bases between. This CDR3 reads CASGGDIVWTEAFF. The CDR3 region has the DNA TGTGCTAGTGGTGGGGACATTGTGTGGACTGAAGCTTTCTTT.

This chain joins TRBV6-1 and TRBJ2-3, with 7 bases lining up with TRBD1. CDR3 length: 14 amino acids. The V segment lost 6 bases and the J segment 2 bases; nucleotides outside the gene matches: 5. Germline CDR1 and CDR2: MNHNS and SASEGT. The CDR3 region is CASSSDRYTDTQYF. The CDR3, as DNA: TGTGCCAGCAGCTCGGACAGGTACACAGATACGCAGTATTTT.

The chain uses TRBV30 and TRBJ1-4; the D gene is possibly TRBD1 (5 bases). Germline lookup yields CDR1 GTSNPN and CDR2 SVGIG (reference sequence). V shed 0 bases and J shed 10 bases, with 15 bases lying between them. CDR3 length equals 14 residues. The CDR3 DNA reads as TGTGCCTGGAGTGTACAGGACCAGATCGGAAAACTGTTTTTT. This encodes CAWSVQDQIGKLFF.

This clone was seen a handful of times. This rearrangement joins TRBV19 to TRBJ1-2, with a tentative D call TRBD1 (6 bases). Germline CDR1 LNHDA, CDR2 SQIVND (reference sequence). There are 13 residues in the CDR3. The V gene lost 6 bases and the J gene lost 7 bases, with 15 bases spanning the gap. The CDR3 reads CASREQGVGGYTF. CDR3 bases: TGTGCCAGTAGAGAACAGGGAGTCGGTGGCTACACCTTC.